The TCR beta chain described here comes from a study of chemoradiotherapy in HPV16-positive cancers. Assay: immunoSEQ multiplex PCR; the TCRdb copy retains only in-frame clones and omits some. The data hold some 29,000 clones, with over 90% observed a single time. Germline V lookup: CDR1 SGHTA, CDR2 FQGTGA. This CDR3 is built from 14 residues. J lost 6 bases, V lost 8 bases, and 7 bases had no gene match. This sequence was found in a human donor with HPV-associated anogenital cancer. The sample here was blood, taken from a patient who underwent chemoradiotherapy. This rearrangement joins TRBV7-3 to TRBJ2-1; 10 positions agree with TRBD1. The CDR3 region has the DNA TGTGCCAGCTCGAGACAGGGGGCGATCAATGAGCAGTTCTTC. This codes for CASSRQGAINEQFF.